A single sample is the source of the 18 T cell receptor beta chains below, sequenced in a study of CD8 T cells in ankylosing spondylitis. TCRdb re-analysed the 5' RACE reads in MiXCR, keeping a single row per CDR3 protein. The table records roughly 40,000 distinct CDR3 sequences, about 4.2% of them present only once. The specimen sequenced was blood, either unsorted or a sorted T cell fraction (not recorded which). The origin of the receptors is a female donor with ankylosing spondylitis or in good health (not recorded which).

This clonotype was seen repeatedly, ten times or more. This chain joins TRBV9 and TRBJ2-3, with D perhaps matching TRBD1 (5 bases). Trimming removed 4 bases at V and 4 bases at J, with 16 bases between. Per germline, CDR1 SGDLS and CDR2 YYNGEE. The CDR3 covers 15 residues. This CDR3 reads CASSPGWREADTQYF. The CDR3 DNA reads TGTGCCAGCAGCCCAGGGTGGAGAGAAGCAGATACGCAGTATTTT.

In this sample, this clonotype turned up many times. The chain employs TRBV9 and TRBJ2-5, with a possible D match to TRBD1 (6 bases). The CDR3 sequence is 15 residues long. The germline V and J ends were trimmed by 0 bases and 2 bases, with 11 bases remaining between them. Germline lookup yields CDR1 SGDLS and CDR2 YYNGEE. Written as DNA, the CDR3 is TGTGCCAGCAGCGTAGTAGCGACAGGACAAGAGACCCAGTACTTC. Its translation is CASSVVATGQETQYF.

The table lists this clonotype with many counts. The chain combines TRBV9 with TRBJ2-3; no definite D call. V was pared by 4 bases and J by 6 bases, with 15 bases between. This CDR3 has 14 residues. CDR1 SGDLS and CDR2 YYNGEE come from the germline V gene. The CDR3 reads CASSPERPADTQYF. The CDR3 DNA is TGTGCCAGCAGCCCCGAGCGACCCGCGGATACGCAGTATTTT.

In its sample, this clonotype was seen many times. The CDR3 DNA reads as TGTGCCAGCAGCCCACGACAGGGGTTATACGAGCAGTACTTC. As protein: CASSPRQGLYEQYF. The chain is built from TRBV9 and TRBJ2-7, with TRBD1 identical over 8 bases. The CDR3 length is 14 residues. Germline CDR1 is SGDLS and CDR2 is YYNGEE. V gave up 4 bases and J gave up 4 bases; unmatched junction bases: 7.

There are many counts of this clonotype. This sequence joins TRBV9 and TRBJ1-2; D possibly corresponds to TRBD1 (5 bases). The CDR3 contains 15 residues. With 3 bases removed from V and 1 base from J, the gap between germline ends came to 13 bases. Germline CDR1 is SGDLS and CDR2 is YYNGEE. In DNA form, the CDR3 reads TGTGCCAGCAGCGGATCAGGGACGATTAACTATGGCTACACCTTC. Amino acid sequence: CASSGSGTINYGYTF.

This clonotype was recorded at least ten times. The chain recombines TRBV9 with TRBJ1-1, with D maybe TRBD1 (6 bases). Trimming stripped 4 bases from V and 4 bases from J, with 11 bases between. The CDR3 sequence is 13 residues long. Germline lookup yields CDR1 SGDLS and CDR2 YYNGEE. The CDR3 here is CASSHREATEAFF. CDR3 in DNA: TGTGCCAGCAGCCACAGGGAGGCCACTGAAGCTTTCTTT.

This clonotype was seen many times. The V and J genes are TRBV9 and TRBJ1-2, with D possibly being TRBD1 (6 bases). CDR3 length: 12 amino acids. Germline values: CDR1 SGDLS, CDR2 YYNGEE. V lost 3 bases, J lost 5 bases, and 8 bases lay in between. This CDR3 is CASSAGHYGYTF. The CDR3 DNA sequence: TGTGCCAGCAGCGCGGGACATTATGGCTACACCTTC.

This clonotype has at least ten counts. The chain couples TRBV9 to TRBJ1-6; TRBD1 might be the D (5 bases). In germline, CDR1 is SGDLS, CDR2 YYNGEE. The CDR3 is made up of 16 amino acids. Trimming cost V 3 bases and J 6 bases, with 16 bases left between them. The CDR3 nucleotides are TGTGCCAGCAGCGCCGGATTCCGGACAACTAATTCACCCCTCCACTTT. Protein product: CASSAGFRTTNSPLHF.

This clonotype was counted many times. Here the CDR3 reads CASSRDTQETQYF. The CDR3 nucleotides read TGTGCCAGCTCTCGGGACACCCAAGAGACCCAGTACTTC. The rearrangement links TRBV9 to TRBJ2-5, with D tentatively TRBD1 (6 bases). V dropped 7 bases and J dropped 1 base, with 11 bases sitting between them. Germline loops: CDR1 SGDLS, CDR2 YYNGEE. The CDR3 length is 13 residues.

The sample holds many counts of this clonotype. CDR3 residues: CASSGTGNQPQHF. CDR3 DNA: TGTGCCAGCAGCGGGACAGGCAATCAGCCCCAGCATTTT. V gene TRBV9 combines with J gene TRBJ1-5; possibly TRBD1 for D (6 bases). This CDR3 is 13 amino acids long. V was clipped by 3 bases and J by 2 bases, with 6 bases between them. Germline lookup yields CDR1 SGDLS and CDR2 YYNGEE.

V and J are TRBV9 and TRBJ1-2; 7 bases match TRBD1. V dropped 3 bases and J dropped 5; count of bases not matched to a gene: 10. The germline V gene encodes CDR1 SGDLS and CDR2 YYNGEE. CDR3 length: 15 residues. The CDR3 DNA sequence: TGTGCCAGCAGCGCAGGGGGGGACGCATATTATGGCTACACCTTC. It is translated as CASSAGGDAYYGYTF.

This clonotype occurred many times. This chain connects TRBV9 to TRBJ1-4; TRBD1 aligns across 11 bases. The CDR3 has 13 residues. CDR1 SGDLS and CDR2 YYNGEE come from the germline V gene. The V gene end was trimmed by 3 bases and the J gene end by 12 bases; junction bases not matched to a gene: 4. CDR3 region: CASSEAGQGELFF. For the CDR3, the DNA is TGTGCCAGCAGCGAGGCGGGACAGGGGGAACTGTTTTTT. Looking up the rest from reference TRBV9 and TRBJ1-4 gives the full variable domain: DSGVTQTPKHLITATGQRVTLRCSPRSGDLSVYWYQQSLDQGLQFLIQYYNGEERAKGNILERFSAQQFPDLHSELNLSSLELGDSALYFCASSEAGQGELFFGSGTQLSVL.

In its sample, this clonotype was seen many times. The V call is TRBV9, the J call TRBJ1-3; 10 bases agree with TRBD1. CDR1 SGDLS and CDR2 YYNGEE come from the germline V gene. The V gene end was trimmed by 3 bases and the J gene end by 4 bases; junction bases not matched to a gene: 4. This CDR3 comprises 15 residues. CDR3 region: CASSGQGAPGNTIYF. CDR3 DNA sequence: TGTGCCAGCAGCGGACAGGGGGCGCCCGGAAACACCATATATTTT.

At least ten counts were recorded for this clonotype. The rearrangement joins TRBV10-3 to TRBJ1-4; no reliable D call. Trimming left V 5 bases short and J 6 bases short, with 16 bases between. The germline V gene has CDR1 ENHRY and CDR2 SYGVKD. The CDR3 is 15 residues long. CDR3 nucleotide sequence: TGTGCCATCAGTTTCCTCCGGGAGGGTGATGAAAAACTGTTTTTT. Protein sequence: CAISFLREGDEKLFF.

This clonotype has ten or more counts. The chain combines TRBV9 with TRBJ2-1, with a weak D call TRBD2 (5 bases). Germline CDR1 SGDLS, CDR2 YYNGEE. The length of the CDR3 is 15 residues. The V end lost 3 bases, the J end lost 8 bases, and 18 bases lay between the germline ends. This chain's CDR3 is CASSASPRRVDEQFF. The CDR3 DNA sequence: TGTGCCAGCAGCGCCTCCCCACGGCGGGTGGATGAGCAGTTCTTC.

In its sample, this clonotype was seen many times. This chain connects TRBV9 to TRBJ2-2, with D perhaps matching TRBD2 (8 bases). The CDR3 sequence is 18 residues long. Germline V gene lookup returns CDR1 SGDLS and CDR2 YYNGEE. V was clipped by 5 bases and J by 3 bases, with 23 bases between them. CDR3 in amino acids: CASRPGGASGLHTGELFF. The CDR3 nucleotides are TGTGCCAGCAGACCAGGGGGGGCTAGCGGGCTCCACACCGGGGAGCTGTTTTTT.

This clonotype has at least ten counts. The V call is TRBV9, the J call TRBJ2-5; TRBD2 aligns across 7 bases. Germline loops: CDR1 SGDLS, CDR2 YYNGEE. CDR3 size: 16 residues. Unmatched junction bases numbered 11, after V lost 3 bases and J lost 3 bases. The CDR3 bases are TGTGCCAGCAGCGCCTTCGACTGGCGGGGGAAAGAGACCCAGTACTTC. Residues: CASSAFDWRGKETQYF.

The chain is built from TRBV9 and TRBJ2-5; tentatively, D is TRBD2 (6 bases). Germline V gene data show CDR1 as SGDLS and CDR2 as YYNGEE. Trimming stripped 2 bases from V and 5 bases from J, with 10 bases between. CDR3 length: 13 residues. The DNA for the CDR3 is TGTGCCAGCAGCGTCGGAGGGGTCGAGACCCAGTACTTC. Its protein is CASSVGGVETQYF.